This TCR beta chain was retrieved from a study of early T cells in non-severe SARS-CoV-2 infection (dated by TCRdb to the early 2020s). As for the study more broadly: Bulk RNA from unsorted whole blood was used for TCR sequencing, so alpha and beta chains could not be paired.

Receptor libraries were prepared by 5' RACE. Sequencing instrument: NextSeq 500. The TCR library protocol attached unique molecular identifiers to individual cDNA molecules to correct for sequencing error and PCR bias. Both TCR alpha and beta chains were sequenced, and tight co-correlation was observed between alpha and beta sequence abundances in each sample. The paper's data handling went like this. Decombinator V4 was used to perform V gene, J gene and CDR3 annotation of TCR sequences. TCRs were defined as expanded if a significant change between any two time points was detected under a Poisson model with p below 0.0001. Abundances of TCRs were expressed as counts per million after normalisation to the total number of TCRs sequenced in each sample. MAIT TCRs were defined by TRAV1-2 paired with TRAJ12, TRAJ20 or TRAJ33, and iNKT TCRs by TRAV10 paired with TRAJ18. VDJdb, accessed 1 November 2021, was searched for CMV, EBV and SARS-CoV-2 annotated TCRs, excluding TCRs annotated for multiple antigens. TCRdb passed the public sequencing reads through fastp at Q25 and MiXCR, retaining productive beta sequences. CDR3 protein sequences are deduplicated, and each keeps its most common genes and DNA. TCRdb, not the authors, supplied the V and J calls. The sample table contains 27,000 or so distinct CDR3 sequences; only one count was recorded for about 4% of them. The ten largest clones represent around 10% of the sample.

In this sample, this clonotype turned up many times. Its antigen has not been determined. No base-level quality is on record; no much larger clone is a single base apart. Including the terminal cysteine and phenylalanine, the CDR3 comprises 16 residues. Of all the DNA, just the CDR3 is kept, 48 bases in frame from base 1. The germline V gene (reference sequence) yields DFQATT for CDR1 and SNEGSKA for CDR2. V ends up 5 bases short and J 4 bases short, with an unmatched junction base count of 12. Broader findings and caveats from the paper: VDJdb matching was skewed toward anti-spike CD8 responses, so virus-specific expansions were likely underestimated and private and CD4 specificities were missed.

A case-control design nested within a healthcare worker cohort in London, UK, was used, with weekly nasopharyngeal swab PCR tests and blood sampling performed. Healthcare workers were enrolled in the week of the UK lockdown, from 23 to 31 March 2020, and were followed every week for up to about 16 weeks. The sequencing input was whole blood. The chain uses TRBV20-1 and TRBJ2-3, and TRBD2 aligns with 10 junction nucleotides. The TCR comes from an adult who was a healthcare worker with PCR-confirmed SARS-CoV-2 infection or an uninfected control (not recorded which). The encoded CDR3 is CSAALLAGFLSDTQYF. The nucleotide sequence reads as follows: TGCAGTGCTGCCTTACTAGCGGGATTTTTATCAGATACGCAGTATTTT.